The clone carrying this T cell receptor beta chain was observed a handful of times. Its antigen is unknown. These data are taken from a study of response to subunit inactivated influenza vaccine. Broader study findings: Every seasonal influenza vaccination brings in few new T cells, the authors suggested.

TCRdb itself ran the RT-PCR reads through MiXCR, one entry per CDR3 protein. The sample yields roughly 780,000 distinct CDR3 sequences, 18% seen once. The source of this sequence is a man aged 45-65 years who received an inactivated influenza vaccine. Source: PBMCs from blood, taken about 5 days after vaccination.

In nucleotides, the CDR3 is TGCGCCAGCAGCCCCCGGACTAGCGCACAAGAGACCCAGTACTTC. Translation: CASSPRTSAQETQYF. The chain has TRBV5-1 and TRBJ2-5; 9 bases fit TRBD2. The CDR3 consists of 15 residues. J lost 2 bases, V lost 4 bases, and 6 bases had no gene match. Germline CDR1 and CDR2: SGHRS and YFSETQ.